These 18 T cell receptor beta chains were all obtained from the same sample, sequenced in a study of blood T cell repertoires in COVID-19. Profiling relied on immunoSEQ multiplex PCR, and the TCRdb table lists in-frame clones only, not all of them. The table shows tens of thousands of clones, with roughly 89% occurring only once. Input material: peripheral blood. The receptors originated from a man aged 65 to 79 with active COVID-19.

This chain connects TRBV7-9 to TRBJ1-4; 10 nucleotides agree with TRBD1. The germline V gene encodes CDR1 SEHNR and CDR2 FQNEAQ (reference sequence). The CDR3 extends over 17 amino acids. V shed 2 bases, J shed 6 bases, and the junction held 9 bases outside the gene matches. In DNA, the CDR3 is TGTGCCAGCAGCTTAAGAGCTCCCGGGACAGGGGATGAAAAACTGTTTTTT. Translating it yields CASSLRAPGTGDEKLFF.

This clone was observed once. This chain joins TRBV5-1 and TRBJ1-2; D may be TRBD1 (5 bases). Germline lookup yields CDR1 SGHRS and CDR2 YFSETQ. Deletions cut 1 base from V and 6 bases from J, with 7 bases between. The CDR3 is made up of 12 amino acids. CDR3 sequence reads: CASSLSGNGYTF. The CDR3 DNA sequence: TGCGCCAGCAGCTTGTCAGGGAATGGCTACACCTTC.

This chain uses TRBV5-1 with TRBJ2-1; D is perhaps TRBD1 (6 bases). This CDR3 comprises 15 residues. Germline V gene data show CDR1 as SGHRS and CDR2 as YFSETQ. Trimming took 0 bases from V and 4 from J, leaving 11 bases between them. The CDR3 protein is CASSLVGDKYNEQFF. Here the CDR3 DNA reads TGCGCCAGCAGCTTGGTCGGGGACAAATACAATGAGCAGTTCTTC.

The chain is built from TRBV5-1 and TRBJ1-2; 10 bases match TRBD1. Germline CDR1 and CDR2: SGHRS and YFSETQ. The V gene end was trimmed by 0 bases and the J gene end by 6 bases; junction bases not matched to a gene: 2. The CDR3 runs 14 residues. CDR3 sequence: CASSLGQGAHGYTF. The CDR3 coding sequence is TGCGCCAGCAGCTTGGGACAGGGGGCGCATGGCTACACCTTC.

This clone occurred once. The chain combines TRBV18 with TRBJ1-2; 10 bases match TRBD1. Germline trimming cut 5 bases from V and 5 bases from J; bases unmatched to any gene: 8. The CDR3 is 15 amino acids. Germline assignment: CDR1 KGHSH and CDR2 LQKENI. CDR3 protein: CASSSTGGENYGYTF. The CDR3 DNA sequence: TGTGCCAGCTCATCGACAGGGGGCGAGAATTATGGCTACACCTTC.

This chain uses TRBV6-5 with TRBJ1-4; the D gene is possibly TRBD1 (6 bases). Trimming pared 2 bases from V and 8 bases from J, leaving 18 bases between. CDR1 MNHEY and CDR2 SVGAGI come from the germline V gene. This CDR3 is built from 16 residues. CDR3 nucleotide sequence: TGTGCCAGCAGTTACAGAGGGGCGGGGGCTCGGGAAAAACTGTTTTTT. Translation gives CASSYRGAGAREKLFF.

In its sample, this clone was seen once. The chain has TRBV3-1 (or the pseudogene TRBV3-2) and TRBJ2-7; maybe TRBD1 (6 bases). This CDR3 region has 15 residues. CDR1 LGHDT and CDR2 YNNKEL come from the germline V gene (reference sequence). The V and J ends lost 0 bases and 6 bases respectively, with 15 bases between them. CDR3 region: CASSQDPGAGSEQYF. The DNA for the CDR3 is TGTGCCAGCAGCCAAGATCCAGGGGCGGGTAGCGAGCAGTACTTC.

This clone was seen a single time. The chain combines TRBV18 with TRBJ2-2; 8 positions agree with TRBD1. Germline CDR1 is KGHSH and CDR2 is LQKENI. V trimming: 3 bases; J trimming: 1 base; junction bases outside the gene matches: 4. The CDR3 covers 16 residues. CDR3 sequence reads: CASSPSGQGNTGELFF. The CDR3 DNA sequence: TGTGCCAGCTCACCGTCCGGACAGGGGAACACCGGGGAGCTGTTTTTT.

The chain is built from TRBV5-4 and TRBJ2-1; unclear D gene. The CDR3 spans 11 residues. Germline values: CDR1 SGHNT, CDR2 YYREEE (reference sequence). The ends were cut back, 3 bases at V and 4 bases at J, with 2 bases in the middle. The CDR3 DNA reads as TGTGCCAGCAGCTCTTACAATGAGCAGTTCTTC. Its translation: CASSSYNEQFF.

This rearrangement joins TRBV10-3 to TRBJ2-7; TRBD1 matches at 9 bases. The ends lost 0 bases at V and 7 bases at J; junction bases unmatched: 10. The germline V gene encodes CDR1 ENHRY and CDR2 SYGVKD. The length of the CDR3 is 16 residues. CDR3 in DNA: TGTGCCATCAGTGAGTCTGGGGGACAGGGAACCGGAGAGCAGTACTTC. The encoded protein is CAISESGGQGTGEQYF.

The chain combines TRBV7-6 with TRBJ2-1; the D gene is possibly TRBD2 (5 bases). Trimming took off 5 bases at V and 7 bases at J, with 15 bases between the two ends. The CDR3 extends over 14 amino acids. CDR1 and CDR2 (germline): SGHVS, FNYEAQ. This chain's CDR3 is CASSPYARGNEQFF. As DNA, the CDR3 is TGTGCCAGCAGCCCCTATGCTCGGGGAAATGAGCAGTTCTTC.

V usage is TRBV14 and J usage is TRBJ1-2; D is undetermined. Trimming removed 2 bases from V and 5 bases from J, with 6 bases in between. Germline assignment: CDR1 SGHDN and CDR2 FVKESK. The length of the CDR3 is 12 residues. The CDR3 DNA reads TGTGCCAGCAGCCAATTCCAATATGGCTACACCTTC. The encoded protein is CASSQFQYGYTF.

The genes are TRBV6-5 and TRBJ1-1, with D uncertain. The CDR3 contains 13 residues. V was clipped by 5 bases and J by 1 base, with 8 bases between them. Germline V gives CDR1 MNHEY, CDR2 SVGAGI. The CDR3 sequence: CASSTRENTEAFF. The CDR3 nucleotides read TGTGCCAGCAGTACCCGGGAGAACACTGAAGCTTTCTTT.

V and J are TRBV19 and TRBJ1-2; 8 bases match TRBD1. The CDR3 sequence is 17 residues long. V shed 3 bases and J 8 bases; nucleotides not matched to a gene: 17. Germline CDR1 and CDR2: LNHDA and SQIVND (reference sequence). Here the CDR3 reads CASSIARQGRRGYGYTF. DNA of the CDR3: TGTGCCAGTAGTATCGCCCGACAGGGGAGACGCGGGTACGGCTACACCTTC.

This rearrangement joins TRBV10-3 to TRBJ2-6; D is perhaps TRBD2 (5 bases). Trimming stripped 2 bases from V and 1 base from J, with 12 bases between. This CDR3 spans 17 amino acids. Germline values: CDR1 ENHRY, CDR2 SYGVKD. The CDR3 nucleotides are TGTGCCATCAGTGAGCCTACTGAGGGTTCTGGGGCCAACGTCCTGACTTTC. Translation gives CAISEPTEGSGANVLTF.

The chain uses TRBV7-8 and TRBJ1-1; 8 bases agree with TRBD1. Trimming removed 0 bases from V and 5 bases from J; junction bases left unmatched: 5. Germline lookup yields CDR1 SGHVS and CDR2 FQNEAQ. The CDR3 runs to 15 residues. In nucleotides, the CDR3 is TGTGCCAGCAGCTTAGCGACAGGGGCGTATACTGAAGCTTTCTTT. Its protein is CASSLATGAYTEAFF.

The chain carries TRBV5-1 and TRBJ1-1; weak D call: TRBD1 (5 bases). The V gene lost 0 bases and the J gene lost 1 base, with 7 bases spanning the gap. Germline loops: CDR1 SGHRS, CDR2 YFSETQ. The CDR3 runs to 14 residues. CDR3 nucleotides: TGCGCCAGCAGCTTGGACAGGTCGAACACTGAAGCTTTCTTT. The encoded protein is CASSLDRSNTEAFF.

This clone was picked up a small number of times. J is TRBJ1-5 and V is TRBV19; D unresolved. The CDR3 consists of 13 residues. V was pared by 5 bases and J by 0 bases, with 5 bases between. Germline assignment: CDR1 LNHDA and CDR2 SQIVND (reference sequence). The CDR3, as DNA: TGTGCCAGTAGTTCGGTTAGCAATCAGCCCCAGCATTTT. This gives the protein CASSSVSNQPQHF.